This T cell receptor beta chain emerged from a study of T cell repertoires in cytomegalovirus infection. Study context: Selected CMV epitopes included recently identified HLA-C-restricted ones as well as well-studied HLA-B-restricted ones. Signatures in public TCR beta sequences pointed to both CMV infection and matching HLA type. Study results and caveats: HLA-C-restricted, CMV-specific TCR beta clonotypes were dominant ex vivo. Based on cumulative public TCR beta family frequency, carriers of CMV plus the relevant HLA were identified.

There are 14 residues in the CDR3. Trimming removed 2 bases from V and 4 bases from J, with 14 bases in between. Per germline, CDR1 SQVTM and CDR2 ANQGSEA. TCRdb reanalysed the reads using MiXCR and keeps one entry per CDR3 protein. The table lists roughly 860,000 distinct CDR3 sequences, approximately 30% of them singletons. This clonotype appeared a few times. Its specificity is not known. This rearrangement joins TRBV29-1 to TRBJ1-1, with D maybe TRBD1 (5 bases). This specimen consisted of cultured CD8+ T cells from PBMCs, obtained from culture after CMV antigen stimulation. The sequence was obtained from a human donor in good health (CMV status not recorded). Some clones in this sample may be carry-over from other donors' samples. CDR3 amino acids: CSVEYPQGPTEAFF. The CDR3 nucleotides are TGCAGCGTTGAATATCCGCAGGGTCCCACTGAAGCTTTCTTT.